This T cell receptor (beta chain) stems from a study of cytomegalovirus exposure and HLA in healthy donors. Findings of the study overall: The authors listed roughly 150 TCR beta chains as cytomegalovirus-associated. The authors confirmed in vitro that a few CMV-associated chains were specific for CMV antigens.

V lost 4 bases and J 5 bases, leaving 18 bases between the germline ends. The CDR3 totals 15 residues. From germline, CDR1 is SGHRS and CDR2 YFSETQ. It was the approximately 130-subject validation cohort, separate from the roughly 700-subject first cohort, to which the donors belonged. Repertoires were generated with immunoSEQ multiplex PCR, while TCRdb's copy carries only in-frame clones and drops some. The table lists some 70,000 clones, approximately 80% of them singletons. Regarding this clone: Its antigen is currently unknown.

The source is a man in his thirties or forties in good health and CMV-seronegative. The rearrangement links TRBV5-1 to TRBJ2-5; a possible D gene is TRBD2 (7 bases). Specimen: PBMCs. CDR3 sequence reads: CASSRTRGGRETQYF. The CDR3 nucleotides read TGCGCCAGCAGCCGAACAAGGGGGGGCCGGGAGACCCAGTACTTC.